This T cell receptor (beta chain) originates from a study of CD8+ T cells in alopecia areata. Across the study: Tofacitinib lasted 6 to 18 months, then 6 months off drug. Study results and limitations: During tofacitinib treatment, many expanded lesional clones remained in scalp and blood.

After isolation, RNA underwent reverse transcription to generate cDNA as the sequencing template. Libraries were prepared by immunoSEQ multiplex PCR; TCRdb keeps only in-frame clonotypes and omits some of them. The table lists 87,000 or so clones, approximately 70% of them singletons. Concerning this clone itself: Its antigen is not known.

Losses at the gene ends were 10 bases for V and 0 bases for J; bases not matched to a gene: 6. Germline V gene data show CDR1 as SEHNR and CDR2 as FQNEAQ (reference sequence). The CDR3 spans 13 residues. The treatment denotes: oral pan-JAK inhibitor, 5-10 mg twice daily. The chain employs TRBV7-9 and TRBJ2-7; TRBD1 aligns across 7 bases. The TCR comes from a human donor with alopecia areata. Source: CD8+ T cells sorted from blood, taken at approximately week 42, from a patient treated with tofacitinib. CDR3 loop: CAIVQGSSYEQYF. CDR3 in DNA: TGTGCCATCGTACAGGGGAGCTCCTACGAGCAGTACTTC.